The 21 T cell receptor beta chains given below trace back to one sample, sequenced in a study of human T cells and chemical hapten exposure. TCRdb recomputed calls from the RACE reads with MiXCR, one row per CDR3 protein. The sample contains around 330,000 distinct CDR3 sequences, about 5% of which appear only once. Time point noted: pre-sensitization, week 0. As for treatment: therapeutic diphenylcyclopropenone sensitization with weekly scalp DPC. The sequenced sample was whole blood, obtained in connection with sensitization to the hapten diphenylcyclopropenone (DPC). These receptors all come from a woman under 30 with alopecia areata. Some clones in this sample may be carry-over from other donors' samples.

This clonotype was found a few times. The chain has TRBV23-1 and TRBJ2-7, with D hard to call. TRBV23-1 is assigned to the ORF class and has an uncertain function. V lost 7 bases, J lost 5 bases, and 18 bases lay in between. This CDR3 region has 14 residues. CDR3 amino acids: CASTPLMGSHEQYF. DNA of the CDR3: TGCGCCAGCACCCCCTTGATGGGGTCCCACGAGCAGTACTTC.

V and J are TRBV20-1 and TRBJ2-4; maybe TRBD2 (5 bases). Germline CDR1 DFQATT, CDR2 SNEGSKA (reference sequence). This CDR3 has 16 residues. V was trimmed by 5 bases and J by 2 bases, leaving 19 bases between them. CDR3 protein: CSASMILSGTKNIQYF. CDR3 DNA sequence: TGCAGTGCTTCCATGATCCTGTCGGGAACCAAAAACATTCAGTACTTC.

This clonotype was seen many times. This chain connects TRBV20-1 to TRBJ2-7, with 7 bases matching TRBD1. Trimming at V came to 2 bases and at J to 7 bases, leaving 2 bases not matched to a gene. There are 11 residues in the CDR3. Germline CDR1 is DFQATT and CDR2 is SNEGSKA (reference sequence). The CDR3 DNA is TGCAGTGCTAGAACAGGGGAGGAGCAGTACTTC. Translated: CSARTGEEQYF.

The J gene is TRBJ1-4, the V gene TRBV5-1; perhaps TRBD1 as D (5 bases). V lost 4 bases, J lost 3 bases, and 13 bases lay in between. CDR3 length: 15 amino acids. The germline CDR1 and CDR2 sequences are SGHRS and YFSETQ. CDR3 nucleotides: TGCGCCAGCAGCCTTCGGGACGCGGCTAATGAAAAACTGTTTTTT. Amino acids: CASSLRDAANEKLFF.

This clonotype was counted many times. The rearrangement joins TRBV3-1 to TRBJ1-2; D remains unclear. V lost 2 bases to trimming and J lost 5 bases, with 15 bases between them. CDR1 is LGHDT and CDR2 is YNNKEL in the germline V gene (reference sequence). The CDR3 length is 15 residues. The CDR3 reads CASSQTGPLLYGYTF. CDR3 DNA sequence: TGTGCCAGCAGCCAAACCGGGCCCTTGTTGTATGGCTACACCTTC. The whole variable domain, filled in from reference TRBV3-1 and TRBJ1-2, reads DTAVSQTPKYLVTQMGNDKSIKCEQNLGHDTMYWYKQDSKKFLKIMFSYNNKELIINETVPNRFSPKSPDKAHLNLHINSLELGDSAVYFCASSQTGPLLYGYTFGSGTRLTVV.

V and J are TRBV5-4 and TRBJ2-7; 8 nucleotides agree with TRBD1. From germline, CDR1 is SGHNT and CDR2 YYREEE (reference sequence). Trimming removed 4 bases from V and 5 bases from J; junction bases left unmatched: 5. CDR3 size: 13 residues. CDR3 DNA: TGTGCCAGCAGCCCGGACAGGGTTGACGAGCAGTACTTC. Translation: CASSPDRVDEQYF. Full variable domain (rest looked up from reference TRBV5-4 and TRBJ2-7): ETGVTQSPTHLIKTRGQQVTLRCSSQSGHNTVSWYQQALGQGPQFIFQYYREEENGRGNFPPRFSGLQFPNYSSELNVNALELDDSALYLCASSPDRVDEQYFGPGTRLTVT.

The rearrangement joins TRBV6-5 to TRBJ1-1; no clear D gene. CDR1 is MNHEY and CDR2 is SVGAGI in the germline V gene. The V end was cut by 0 bases, the J end by 6 bases, with 11 bases between. The CDR3 length is 14 residues. The chain's CDR3 is CASSYSFAAAEAFF. CDR3 DNA sequence: TGTGCCAGCAGTTACTCTTTCGCTGCGGCTGAAGCTTTCTTT.

The CDR3 DNA sequence: TGTGCCAGCAGTTACTCAACGGGGGTTGAGCAGTTCTTC. Amino acid sequence: CASSYSTGVEQFF. The chain carries TRBV6-2 or TRBV6-3 and TRBJ2-1; D is possibly TRBD2 (6 bases). Germline lookup yields CDR1 MNHEY and CDR2 SVGEGT. Between the trimmed V and J ends, which lost 0 bases and 9 bases, there was a span of 9 bases. The CDR3 extends over 13 amino acids.

This clonotype has more than one count but fewer than ten. The chain is built from TRBV6-5 and TRBJ2-1; D might be TRBD2 (5 bases). The germline V and J ends were trimmed by 5 bases and 0 bases, with 14 bases remaining between them. CDR1 MNHEY and CDR2 SVGAGI come from the germline V gene. The CDR3 is made up of 16 amino acids. The chain's CDR3 is CASSLGSVSSYNEQFF. The CDR3 nucleotides read TGTGCCAGCAGTCTGGGTAGCGTAAGCTCCTACAATGAGCAGTTCTTC.

The chain recombines TRBV7-9 with TRBJ2-2, with no clear D. Trimming pared 6 bases from V and 0 bases from J, leaving 14 bases between. In germline, CDR1 is SEHNR, CDR2 FQNEAQ (reference sequence). The CDR3 consists of 16 residues. CDR3 protein: CASRGTRLANTGELFF. Here the CDR3 DNA reads TGTGCCAGCAGGGGAACGAGGCTTGCGAACACCGGGGAGCTGTTTTTT.

This clonotype was seen a handful of times. The V gene is TRBV12-3 or TRBV12-4, the J gene TRBJ1-1, with D perhaps matching TRBD1 (6 bases). The CDR3 spans 13 residues. V was shortened by 3 bases and J by 5 bases, with 10 bases between the two germline ends. CDR3 protein: CASSLGAWTEAFF. CDR3 nucleotide sequence: TGTGCCAGCAGTTTGGGGGCTTGGACTGAAGCTTTCTTT.

This clonotype was detected many times. The rearrangement joins TRBV7-9 to TRBJ2-7; possibly TRBD2 for D (6 bases). The CDR3 runs to 15 residues. Germline lookup yields CDR1 SEHNR and CDR2 FQNEAQ (reference sequence). Deletions cut 1 base from V and 1 base from J, with 11 bases between. DNA of the CDR3: TGTGCCAGCAGCTTAGGGGCAGGGAGGTCCTACGAGCAGTACTTC. Its translation: CASSLGAGRSYEQYF.

This clonotype showed up just a few times. The V and J genes are TRBV3-1 and TRBJ2-7; D gene ambiguous. This CDR3 has 12 amino acids. V was clipped by 2 bases and J by 6 bases, with 8 bases between them. Germline CDR1 LGHDT, CDR2 YNNKEL (reference sequence). DNA of the CDR3: TGTGCCAGCAGCCAAAGGACGTCCGAGCAGTACTTC. It codes for CASSQRTSEQYF.

This clonotype has at least ten counts. The genes are TRBV7-3 and TRBJ2-1, with D possibly matching TRBD2 (5 bases). V lost 5 bases and J lost 8, with 13 bases in between. There are 13 residues in the CDR3. Per the germline V gene, CDR1 is SGHTA and CDR2 is FQGTGA. Here the CDR3 DNA reads TGTGCCAGCAGCCTTGGACTGGACGATGAGCAGTTCTTC. Amino acids: CASSLGLDDEQFF.

This clonotype was observed a handful of times. This chain uses TRBV6-1 with TRBJ2-1; 8 bases match TRBD1. The V and J ends lost 6 bases and 4 bases, in that order; junction bases with no gene match: 8. The CDR3 spans 15 residues. Germline V gene sequence: CDR1 MNHNS, CDR2 SASEGT. The CDR3 loop is CASRPRTGNYNEQFF. As DNA, the CDR3 is TGTGCCAGCAGGCCCCGGACAGGGAATTACAATGAGCAGTTCTTC.

Many counts were recorded for this clonotype. The V call is TRBV14, the J call TRBJ2-3; no firm D call. CDR3 length: 16 amino acids. Germline V gene lookup returns CDR1 SGHDN and CDR2 FVKESK. Trimming stripped 2 bases from V and 2 bases from J, with 14 bases between. The CDR3 spells CASSQLASSVTDTQYF. The CDR3 DNA reads TGTGCCAGCAGCCAACTCGCCAGTTCAGTCACAGATACGCAGTATTTT. Looking up the rest from reference TRBV14 and TRBJ2-3 gives the full variable domain: EAGVTQFPSHSVIEKGQTVTLRCDPISGHDNLYWYRRVMGKEIKFLLHFVKESKQDESGMPNNRFLAERTGGTYSTLKVQPAELEDSGVYFCASSQLASSVTDTQYFGPGTRLTVL.

There are many counts of this clonotype. The chain joins TRBV11-1 to TRBJ1-4; D may be TRBD1 (5 bases). There are 15 residues in the CDR3. Germline V lookup: CDR1 SGHAT, CDR2 FQDESV (reference sequence). V lost 2 bases and J lost 8, with 15 bases in between. The CDR3 spells CASSLSIGASEKLFF. DNA of the CDR3: TGTGCCAGCAGCTTAAGTATCGGGGCAAGCGAAAAACTGTTTTTT.

This clonotype was observed at least ten times. This chain connects TRBV28 to TRBJ2-7; TRBD2 aligns across 13 bases. In germline, CDR1 is MDHEN, CDR2 SYDVKM. V lost 5 bases to trimming and J lost 4 bases; unmatched junction nucleotides: 5. CDR3 size: 15 residues. The CDR3 DNA reads as TGTGCCAGCAGTCGACTAGCGGGGGGCCCGTACGAGCAGTACTTC. Protein: CASSRLAGGPYEQYF.

In this sample, this clonotype turned up many times. The chain joins TRBV27 to TRBJ1-1, with D possibly being TRBD1 (5 bases). The CDR3 is 13 amino acids. CDR1 and CDR2 (germline): MNHEY, SMNVEV (reference sequence). V lost 6 bases to trimming and J lost 3 bases, with 11 bases between them. CDR3 in amino acids: CASRGGLDTEAFF. CDR3 bases: TGTGCCAGCAGGGGGGGACTTGACACTGAAGCTTTCTTT.

In this sample, this clonotype turned up a few times. The rearrangement uses TRBV6-1 and TRBJ1-1, with TRBD1 identical over 9 bases. CDR1 is MNHNS, CDR2 SASEGT, per germline. This CDR3 is 19 amino acids long. Germline trimming cut 6 bases from V and 0 bases from J; bases unmatched to any gene: 17. Here the CDR3 DNA reads TGTGCCAGCAGGTCCGGGACAGGGTATGAAGGAGGGATGAACACTGAAGCTTTCTTT. It encodes CASRSGTGYEGGMNTEAFF.

This clonotype was seen many times. This chain links TRBV5-1 with TRBJ1-6; D possibly corresponds to TRBD1 (5 bases). Trimming left V 4 bases short and J 5 bases short, with 10 bases between. CDR1 and CDR2 from the germline V gene are SGHRS and YFSETQ. There are 14 residues in the CDR3. CDR3 in amino acids: CASSPQGNNSPLHF. The CDR3 DNA follows: TGCGCCAGCAGCCCGCAGGGCAATAATTCACCCCTCCACTTT. Together with reference TRBV5-1 and TRBJ1-6, the CDR3 gives the full variable domain: KAGVTQTPRYLIKTRGQQVTLSCSPISGHRSVSWYQQTPGQGLQFLFEYFSETQRNKGNFPGRFSGRQFSNSRSEMNVSTLELGDSALYLCASSPQGNNSPLHFGNGTRLTVT.